The clone carrying this T cell receptor beta chain is a singleton in its sample. Its target is not known. This sample is part of a study of cytomegalovirus exposure and HLA in healthy donors. This CDR3 region has 15 residues. Losses at the gene ends were 4 bases for V and 3 bases for J; bases not matched to a gene: 3. The germline CDR1 and CDR2 sequences are MNHEY and SMNVEV (reference sequence). Notes on the study in general: Information on immune exposure was restricted to one variable (CMV serostatus).

PCR used 60 Vbeta primers and 13 Jbeta primers. Only in-frame clones appear in the TCRdb table, and some are missing; sequencing was by immunoSEQ multiplex PCR. The sample yields under 150,000 clones, approximately 80% seen once. The chain recombines TRBV27 with TRBJ2-7; the match to TRBD2 covers 13 bases. The sample taken for sequencing was PBMCs. The sequence was collected from a girl aged 2 to 10 in good health and CMV-seronegative. CDR3 sequence reads: CASSSRTSGSYEQYF. DNA of the CDR3: TGTGCCAGCAGTTCTCGGACTAGCGGGAGCTACGAGCAGTACTTC.